The clone carrying this TCR beta chain was observed at least ten times. No antigen is known for it. The data belong to a study of blood T cells in healthy people across ages. With a J-beta primer mix and a sample-barcoded 5' primer, a second PCR ran about 7 to 12 cycles. TCRdb redid the calling of the 5' RACE reads with MiXCR, one entry per CDR3 protein. The table has approximately 810,000 distinct CDR3 sequences, 36% seen once. Findings of the study overall: Comparison with aged donors showed that long-lived donors had more naive CD4+ cells and higher diversity.

The CDR3 contains 14 residues. Germline CDR1 and CDR2: MNHNY and SVGAGI (reference sequence). V shed 10 bases and J 5 bases; nucleotides not matched to a gene: 8. The V gene is TRBV6-6, the J gene TRBJ2-3; 11 bases align to TRBD2. The material sequenced was blood. The receptor's source is a man aged 18 to 29 in good health. The CDR3 sequence: CATQTSGGLDTQYF. The CDR3 DNA reads TGTGCCACCCAAACTAGCGGGGGTTTAGATACGCAGTATTTT.